Shown below are 27 T cell receptor beta chains from a single sample sequenced in a study of blood T cell repertoires in COVID-19. Clones were read by immunoSEQ multiplex PCR, and TCRdb kept only the in-frame ones, dropping some. The sample records some 220,000 clones, 84% being singletons. Sequenced input: peripheral blood. The receptor set was obtained from a man aged 50-59 years with acute or convalescent COVID-19.

This clone was detected only a few times. V gene TRBV6-4 combines with J gene TRBJ1-1; 8 bases line up with TRBD1. The germline gives CDR1 MRHNA, CDR2 SNTAGT. V shed 5 bases and J 3 bases; nucleotides not matched to a gene: 5. This CDR3 comprises 14 residues. The CDR3 loop reads CASSLQGGDTEAFF. As DNA, the CDR3 is TGTGCCAGCAGTTTACAGGGGGGGGACACTGAAGCTTTCTTT.

The chain links TRBV7-3 to TRBJ2-7; D not certain. V was shortened by 5 bases and J by 3 bases, with 14 bases between the two germline ends. The CDR3 runs to 14 residues. CDR1 and CDR2 (germline): SGHTA, FQGTGA. The CDR3 loop is CASSPGGANYEQYF. CDR3 sequence (DNA): TGTGCCAGCAGCCCGGGTGGTGCCAACTACGAGCAGTACTTC.

The rearrangement joins TRBV19 to TRBJ2-7; 7 bases are a match to TRBD2. This CDR3 has 15 amino acids. The V segment lost 2 bases and the J segment 4 bases; nucleotides outside the gene matches: 8. CDR1 and CDR2 (germline): LNHDA, SQIVND (reference sequence). The chain's CDR3 is CASSINSGGVYEQYF. CDR3 bases: TGTGCCAGTAGTATAAATTCGGGGGGAGTATACGAGCAGTACTTC. Full variable domain (missing parts from reference TRBV19 and TRBJ2-7): DGGITQSPKYLFRKEGQNVTLSCEQNLNHDAMYWYRQDPGQGLRLIYYSQIVNDFQKGDIAEGYSVSREKKESFPLTVTSAQKNPTAFYLCASSINSGGVYEQYFGPGTRLTVT.

The genes are TRBV15 and TRBJ2-2; perhaps TRBD1 as D (6 bases). The CDR3 is 16 amino acids. V was pared by 4 bases and J by 5 bases, with 17 bases between. In germline, CDR1 is LNHNV, CDR2 YYDKDF (reference sequence). This chain's CDR3 is CATSNLIRGWTGELFF. CDR3 DNA: TGTGCCACCAGCAACTTAATAAGGGGGTGGACCGGGGAGCTGTTTTTT.

The V call is TRBV6-5, the J call TRBJ1-3, with D tentatively TRBD1 (6 bases). Germline CDR1 reads MNHEY; CDR2 reads SVGAGI. CDR3 length: 15 residues. Trimming removed 4 bases at V and 0 bases at J, with 10 bases between. CDR3: CASSSRGTSGNTIYF. The DNA of the CDR3 is TGTGCCAGCAGTTCCAGGGGTACCTCTGGAAACACCATATATTTT.

The V and J genes are TRBV19 and TRBJ1-2; TRBD1 agrees at 7 bases. V lost 4 bases to trimming and J lost 0 bases; unmatched junction nucleotides: 8. CDR3 length: 16 residues. Per the germline V gene, CDR1 is LNHDA and CDR2 is SQIVND (reference sequence). CDR3 sequence: CASSRGTARPNYGYTF. Here the CDR3 DNA reads TGTGCCAGTAGTAGAGGGACAGCCCGTCCTAACTATGGCTACACCTTC. Full variable domain (remainder filled in from reference TRBV19 and TRBJ1-2): DGGITQSPKYLFRKEGQNVTLSCEQNLNHDAMYWYRQDPGQGLRLIYYSQIVNDFQKGDIAEGYSVSREKKESFPLTVTSAQKNPTAFYLCASSRGTARPNYGYTFGSGTRLTVV.

The V call is TRBV28, the J call TRBJ2-5; D is perhaps TRBD1 (6 bases). The CDR3 runs to 13 residues. The germline gives CDR1 MDHEN, CDR2 SYDVKM. Trimming shortened V by 8 bases and J by 2 bases, and 12 bases separated the two germline ends. CDR3 DNA sequence: TGTGCCAGCCGGAGGACAGCTCAAGAGACCCAGTACTTC. Amino acid sequence: CASRRTAQETQYF.

The rearrangement joins TRBV7-8 to TRBJ2-7; tentative D call: TRBD2 (5 bases). The V end lost 5 bases, the J end lost 7 bases, and 27 bases lay between the germline ends. From germline, CDR1 is SGHVS and CDR2 FQNEAQ. The CDR3 extends over 17 amino acids. The CDR3 loop reads CASSPHLDLPKVGEQYF. CDR3 coding DNA: TGTGCCAGCAGCCCGCACCTGGACTTACCGAAAGTGGGGGAGCAGTACTTC.

This rearrangement joins TRBV6-1 to TRBJ2-7; 8 bases line up with TRBD1. CDR1 and CDR2 from the germline V gene are MNHNS and SASEGT. V gave up 1 base and J gave up 3 bases; unmatched junction bases: 8. The CDR3 extends over 16 amino acids. CDR3 protein: CASSEGDRGLLYEQYF. In nucleotides, the CDR3 is TGTGCCAGCAGTGAAGGCGACAGGGGCCTCCTCTACGAGCAGTACTTC.

This chain joins TRBV6-5 and TRBJ1-5; D is uncertain. This CDR3 is built from 13 residues. CDR1 and CDR2 (germline): MNHEY, SVGAGI. V lost 6 bases, J lost 3 bases, and 9 bases lay in between. The CDR3 sequence: CASRNSHNQPQHF. The CDR3 DNA reads TGTGCCAGCAGGAACAGCCACAATCAGCCCCAGCATTTT.

The genes are TRBV3-1 (or the pseudogene TRBV3-2) and TRBJ2-1; 13 nucleotides align to TRBD2. The CDR3 length is 17 residues. V shed 4 bases and J 8 bases; nucleotides not matched to a gene: 11. Germline loops: CDR1 LGHDT, CDR2 YNNKEL (reference sequence). The CDR3 DNA is TGTGCCAGCAGCCGGCGGACTAGCGGGAGAGCCCCCGATGAGCAGTTCTTC. It codes for CASSRRTSGRAPDEQFF.

J is TRBJ1-2 and V is TRBV6-5; no definite D call. The CDR3 extends over 15 amino acids. Germline V gene lookup returns CDR1 MNHEY and CDR2 SVGAGI. V was clipped by 7 bases and J by 5 bases, with 20 bases between them. The CDR3 protein is CASNLPRSWEYGYTF. The CDR3 nucleotides read TGTGCCAGCAATCTTCCCAGGAGCTGGGAGTATGGCTACACCTTC.

V gene TRBV5-1 combines with J gene TRBJ2-2; possibly TRBD2 for D (6 bases). This CDR3 has 13 amino acids. CDR1 and CDR2 (germline): SGHRS, YFSETQ. Trimming took 0 bases from V and 7 from J, leaving 7 bases between them. CDR3 sequence: CASSLDGGGELFF. The CDR3 region has the DNA TGCGCCAGCAGCTTGGACGGGGGCGGGGAGCTGTTTTTT.

J is TRBJ1-6 and V is TRBV2; TRBD1 agrees at 10 bases. CDR3 length: 14 residues. Germline CDR1 is SNHLY and CDR2 is FYNNEI. The V segment lost 8 bases and the J segment 9 bases; nucleotides outside the gene matches: 7. The CDR3 nucleotides are TGTGCCAGCGGGGGACAGGGGAAGGTTTCACCCCTCCACTTT. This codes for CASGGQGKVSPLHF.

To note about this clone: A junction boundary mismatches the germline segment, possibly from a read error. The rearrangement uses TRBV6-1 and TRBJ2-3; tentatively, D is TRBD1 (6 bases). This CDR3 spans 14 amino acids. Germline V gene sequence: CDR1 MNHNS, CDR2 SASEGT. CDR3 amino acids: CASSEERDTYTQYF. Here the CDR3 DNA reads TGTGCCAGCAGTGAAGAGAGGGACACATATACGCAGTATTTT.

The chain combines TRBV19 with TRBJ1-6, with 9 bases identical to TRBD1. CDR1 and CDR2 from the germline V gene are LNHDA and SQIVND (reference sequence). V lost 7 bases and J lost 9; bases outside the gene matches: 7. This CDR3 region has 14 residues. CDR3 DNA: TGTGCCAGTACCCCGGGACAGGGTGGTTCACCCCTCCACTTT. Translation gives CASTPGQGGSPLHF.

In its sample, this clone was seen a few times. This chain joins TRBV6-5 and TRBJ2-7, with 8 bases aligning to TRBD1. The CDR3 loop spans 16 amino acids. V dropped 4 bases and J dropped 2; count of bases not matched to a gene: 10. The germline V gene has CDR1 MNHEY and CDR2 SVGAGI. The CDR3 sequence: CASSWPGTGGTYEQYF. The CDR3 coding sequence is TGTGCCAGCAGTTGGCCGGGGACAGGAGGAACCTACGAGCAGTACTTC.

This clone was seen only a few times. This rearrangement joins TRBV12-5 to TRBJ2-5; 9 positions match TRBD2. The germline CDR1 and CDR2 sequences are LGHNT and FRNRAP. The CDR3 is made up of 17 amino acids. The junction had 10 bases not matched to a gene; V was cut back by 0 bases and J by 5 bases. The CDR3 spells CASGLVPSGGYTETQYF. In DNA, the CDR3 is TGTGCTAGTGGTTTGGTACCGAGCGGGGGGTACACCGAGACCCAGTACTTC.

The chain has TRBV10-3 and TRBJ1-2, with 7 bases aligning to TRBD1. J was trimmed by 8 bases and V by 10 bases; bases with no gene match: 7. CDR1 ENHRY and CDR2 SYGVKD come from the germline V gene. CDR3 size: 11 residues. Here the CDR3 reads CATSGGGGYTF. Written as DNA, the CDR3 is TGTGCCACCAGCGGAGGGGGCGGCTACACCTTC.

This sequence joins TRBV2 and TRBJ1-2; D might be TRBD1 (6 bases). V lost 10 bases to trimming and J lost 4 bases, with 13 bases between them. The CDR3 runs to 12 residues. Germline V CDR1 and CDR2: SNHLY, FYNNEI. The CDR3 DNA is TGTGCCACCGGACAGTTCAGCTATGGCTACACCTTC. This sequence encodes CATGQFSYGYTF.

In this sample, this clone turned up once. CDR3 residues: CATSVGTSIEQFF. The CDR3 region has the DNA TGTGCCACCAGTGTAGGGACTAGTATTGAGCAGTTCTTC. The chain has TRBV24-1 and TRBJ2-1; 8 positions agree with TRBD2. This CDR3 has 13 residues. The germline V gene has CDR1 KGHDR and CDR2 SFDVKD. J was trimmed by 9 bases and V by 5 bases; bases with no gene match: 5.

J is TRBJ1-6 and V is TRBV30; possibly TRBD1 for D (5 bases). Germline V gene data show CDR1 as GTSNPN and CDR2 as SVGIG (reference sequence). Trimming removed 5 bases at V and 7 bases at J, with 21 bases between. The CDR3 is 16 amino acids. As DNA, the CDR3 is TGTGCCTGGGGTTTCGGGCAGGGACTTTTAAATTCACCCCTCCACTTT. Its translation: CAWGFGQGLLNSPLHF. The full variable domain, completed using reference TRBV30 and TRBJ1-6, is SQTIHQWPATLVQPVGSPLSLECTVEGTSNPNLYWYRQAAGRGLQLLFYSVGIGQISSEVPQNLSASRPQDRQFILSSKKLLLSDSGFYLCAWGFGQGLLNSPLHFGNGTRLTVT.

Of note for this clone: The junction differs from germline at one of its ends, possibly a read error. V and J are TRBV7-3 and TRBJ2-2; TRBD1 might be the D (5 bases). This CDR3 is built from 15 residues. In germline, CDR1 is SGHTA, CDR2 FQGTGA. In DNA form, the CDR3 reads TGTGCCAGCAGCCTAACCTGGGGCGACGCCGGGGAGCTGTTTTTT. Protein product: CASSLTWGDAGELFF.

This clone was picked up one time. The gene calls are TRBV6-2 or TRBV6-3 and TRBJ1-3; no definite D call. Germline CDR1 reads MNHEY; CDR2 reads SVGEGT. This CDR3 is 16 amino acids long. The V gene lost 3 bases and the J gene lost 2 bases, with 14 bases spanning the gap. Here the CDR3 DNA reads TGTGCCAGCAGTTATAGGAGGACCCAGCCTGGAAACACCATATATTTT. This gives the protein CASSYRRTQPGNTIYF.

The chain links TRBV3-1 (or the pseudogene TRBV3-2) to TRBJ1-1; D is uncertain. CDR1 LGHDT and CDR2 YNNKEL come from the germline V gene (reference sequence). Trimming stripped 3 bases from V and 2 bases from J, with 7 bases between. CDR3 length: 13 amino acids. In DNA form, the CDR3 reads TGTGCCAGCAGCCAGACTGACAACACTGAAGCTTTCTTT. Translation gives CASSQTDNTEAFF.

This chain uses TRBV4-1 with TRBJ2-7; 9 nucleotides align to TRBD1. With V trimmed by 0 bases and J by 1 base, 7 bases remained unmatched. Germline assignment: CDR1 MGHRA and CDR2 YSYEKL. The CDR3 has 17 amino acids. CDR3 bases: TGCGCCAGCAGCCAAGACCTAGGACAGGGGAAATCCTACGAGCAGTACTTC. This encodes CASSQDLGQGKSYEQYF.

This chain links TRBV7-9 with TRBJ2-5, with D tentatively TRBD2 (5 bases). CDR1 is SEHNR, CDR2 FQNEAQ, per germline (reference sequence). V dropped 0 bases and J dropped 3 bases, with 11 bases sitting between them. The CDR3 length is 15 residues. CDR3 bases: TGTGCCAGCAGCTTAGCGCTGGCTAGCAAAGAGACCCAGTACTTC. As protein: CASSLALASKETQYF.